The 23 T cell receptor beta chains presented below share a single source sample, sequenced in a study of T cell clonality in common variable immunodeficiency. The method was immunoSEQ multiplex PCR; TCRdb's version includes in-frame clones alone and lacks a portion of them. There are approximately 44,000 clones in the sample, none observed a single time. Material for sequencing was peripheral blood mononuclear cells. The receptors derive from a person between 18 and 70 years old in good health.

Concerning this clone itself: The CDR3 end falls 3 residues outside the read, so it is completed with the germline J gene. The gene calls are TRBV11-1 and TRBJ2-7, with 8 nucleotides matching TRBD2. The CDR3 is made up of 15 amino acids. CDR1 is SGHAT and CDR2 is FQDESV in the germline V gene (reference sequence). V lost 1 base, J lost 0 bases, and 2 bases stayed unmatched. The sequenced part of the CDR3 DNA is TGTGCCAGCAGCTTAGTAGCGGGAACCTCCTACGAG. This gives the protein CASSLVAGTSYE. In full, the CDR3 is CASSLVAGTSYEQYF.

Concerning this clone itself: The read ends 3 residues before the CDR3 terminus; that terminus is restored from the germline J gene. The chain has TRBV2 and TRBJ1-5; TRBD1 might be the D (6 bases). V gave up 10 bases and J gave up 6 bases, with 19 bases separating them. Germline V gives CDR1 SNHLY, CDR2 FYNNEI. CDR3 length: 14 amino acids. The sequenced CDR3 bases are TGTGCCACCTCAACAGGGCGGAAAGGTCAGCCC. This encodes CATSTGRKGQP. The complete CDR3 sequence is CATSTGRKGQPQHF.

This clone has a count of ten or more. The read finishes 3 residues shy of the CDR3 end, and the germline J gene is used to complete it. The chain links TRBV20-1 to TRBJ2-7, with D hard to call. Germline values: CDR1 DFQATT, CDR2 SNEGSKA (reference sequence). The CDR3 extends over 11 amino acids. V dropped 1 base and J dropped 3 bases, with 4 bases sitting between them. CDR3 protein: CSARVSYEQYF. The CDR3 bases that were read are TGCAGTGCTAGAGTTAGCTACGAG.

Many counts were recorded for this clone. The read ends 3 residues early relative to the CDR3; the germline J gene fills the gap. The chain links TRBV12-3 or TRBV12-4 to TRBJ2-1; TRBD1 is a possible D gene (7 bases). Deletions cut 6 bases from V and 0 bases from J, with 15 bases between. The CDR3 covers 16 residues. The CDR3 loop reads CASSNAGGFSYNEQFF. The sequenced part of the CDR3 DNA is TGTGCCAGCAGCAATGCAGGGGGGTTCTCCTACAATGAG.

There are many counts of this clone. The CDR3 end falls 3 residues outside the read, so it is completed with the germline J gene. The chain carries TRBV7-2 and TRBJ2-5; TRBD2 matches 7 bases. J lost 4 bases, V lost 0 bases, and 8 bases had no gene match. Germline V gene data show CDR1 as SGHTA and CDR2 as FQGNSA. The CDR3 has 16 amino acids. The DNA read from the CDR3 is TGTGCCAGCAGCTTAGCGCGCGCGGGGGTAGGAGAGACC. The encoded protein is CASSLARAGVGET. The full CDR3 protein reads CASSLARAGVGETQYF.

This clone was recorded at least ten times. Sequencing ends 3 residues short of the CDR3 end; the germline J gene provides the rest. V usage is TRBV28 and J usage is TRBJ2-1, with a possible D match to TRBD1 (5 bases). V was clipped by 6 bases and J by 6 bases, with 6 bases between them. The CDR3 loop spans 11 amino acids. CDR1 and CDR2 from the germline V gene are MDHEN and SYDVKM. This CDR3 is CASRTVNEQFF. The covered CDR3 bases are TGTGCCAGCAGGACAGTCAATGAG.

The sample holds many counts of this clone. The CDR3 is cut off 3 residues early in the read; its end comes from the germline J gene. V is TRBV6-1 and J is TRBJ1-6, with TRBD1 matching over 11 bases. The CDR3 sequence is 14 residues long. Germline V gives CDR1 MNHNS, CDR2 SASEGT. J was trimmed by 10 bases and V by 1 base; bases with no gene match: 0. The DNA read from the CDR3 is TGTGCCAGCAGTGAAGGGACAGGGGGCTCACCC. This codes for CASSEGTGGSP. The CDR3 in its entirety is CASSEGTGGSPLHF.

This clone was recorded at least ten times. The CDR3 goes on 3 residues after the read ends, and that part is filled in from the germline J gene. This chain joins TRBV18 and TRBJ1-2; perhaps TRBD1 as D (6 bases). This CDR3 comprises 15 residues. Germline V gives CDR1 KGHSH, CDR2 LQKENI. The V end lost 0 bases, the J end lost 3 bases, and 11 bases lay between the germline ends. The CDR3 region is CASSPPTGLHYGYTF. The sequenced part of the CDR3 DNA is TGTGCCAGCTCACCACCGACAGGACTTCACTATGGC. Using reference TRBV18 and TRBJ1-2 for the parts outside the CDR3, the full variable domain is NAGVMQNPRHLVRRRGQEARLRCSPMKGHSHVYWYRQLPEEGLKFMVYLQKENIIDESGMPKERFSAEFPKEGPSILRIQQVVRGDSAAYFCASSPPTGLHYGYTFGSGTRLTVV.

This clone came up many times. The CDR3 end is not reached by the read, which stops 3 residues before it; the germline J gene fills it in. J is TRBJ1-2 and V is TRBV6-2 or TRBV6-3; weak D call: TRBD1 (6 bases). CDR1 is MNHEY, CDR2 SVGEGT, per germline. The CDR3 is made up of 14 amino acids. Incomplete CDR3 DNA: TGTGCCAGCAGGAACAGGGTAGTTTTGAGAGGC. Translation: CASRNRVVLRG. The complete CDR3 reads CASRNRVVLRGYTF.

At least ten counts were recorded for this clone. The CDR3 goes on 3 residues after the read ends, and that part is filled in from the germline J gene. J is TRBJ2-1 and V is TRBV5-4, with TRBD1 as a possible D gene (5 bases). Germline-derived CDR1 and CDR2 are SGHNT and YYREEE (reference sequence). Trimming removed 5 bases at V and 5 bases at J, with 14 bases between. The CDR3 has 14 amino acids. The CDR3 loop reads CASSRERTHNEQFF. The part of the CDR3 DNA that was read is TGTGCCAGCAGTAGGGAACGGACACACAATGAG.

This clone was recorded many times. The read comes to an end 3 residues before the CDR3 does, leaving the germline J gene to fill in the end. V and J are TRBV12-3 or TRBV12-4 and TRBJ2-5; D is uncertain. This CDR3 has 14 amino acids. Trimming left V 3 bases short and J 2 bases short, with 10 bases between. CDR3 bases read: TGTGCCAGCAGTTTCCCCCCTCAGCAAGAGACC. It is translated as CASSFPPQQET. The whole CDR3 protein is CASSFPPQQETQYF.

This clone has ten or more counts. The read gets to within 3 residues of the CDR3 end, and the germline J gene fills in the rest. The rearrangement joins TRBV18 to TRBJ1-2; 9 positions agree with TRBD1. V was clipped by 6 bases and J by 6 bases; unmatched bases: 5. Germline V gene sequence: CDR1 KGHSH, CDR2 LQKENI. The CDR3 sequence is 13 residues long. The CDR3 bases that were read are TGTGCCAGCTCTCGGGACAGGGCGAATGGC. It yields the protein CASSRDRANG. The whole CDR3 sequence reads CASSRDRANGYTF. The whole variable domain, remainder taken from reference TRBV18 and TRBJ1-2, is NAGVMQNPRHLVRRRGQEARLRCSPMKGHSHVYWYRQLPEEGLKFMVYLQKENIIDESGMPKERFSAEFPKEGPSILRIQQVVRGDSAAYFCASSRDRANGYTFGSGTRLTVV.

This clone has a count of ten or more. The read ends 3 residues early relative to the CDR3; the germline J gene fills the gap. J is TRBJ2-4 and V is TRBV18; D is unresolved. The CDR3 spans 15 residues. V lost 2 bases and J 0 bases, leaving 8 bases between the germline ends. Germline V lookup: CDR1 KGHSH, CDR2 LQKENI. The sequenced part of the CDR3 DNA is TGTGCCAGCTCACCAAGCGACCTAGCCAAAAACATT. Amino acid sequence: CASSPSDLAKNI. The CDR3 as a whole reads CASSPSDLAKNIQYF.

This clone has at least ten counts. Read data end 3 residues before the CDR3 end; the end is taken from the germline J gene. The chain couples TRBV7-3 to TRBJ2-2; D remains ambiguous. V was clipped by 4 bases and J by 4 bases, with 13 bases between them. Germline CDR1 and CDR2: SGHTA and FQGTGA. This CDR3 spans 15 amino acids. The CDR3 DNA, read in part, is TGTGCCAGCAGCTATTCCAGTCGGGTCACCGGGGAG. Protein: CASSYSSRVTGE. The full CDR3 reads CASSYSSRVTGELFF. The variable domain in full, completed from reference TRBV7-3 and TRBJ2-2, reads GAGVSQTPSNKVTEKGKYVELRCDPISGHTALYWYRQSLGQGPEFLIYFQGTGAADDSGLPNDRFFAVRPEGSVSTLKIQRTERGDSAVYLCASSYSSRVTGELFFGEGSRLTVL.

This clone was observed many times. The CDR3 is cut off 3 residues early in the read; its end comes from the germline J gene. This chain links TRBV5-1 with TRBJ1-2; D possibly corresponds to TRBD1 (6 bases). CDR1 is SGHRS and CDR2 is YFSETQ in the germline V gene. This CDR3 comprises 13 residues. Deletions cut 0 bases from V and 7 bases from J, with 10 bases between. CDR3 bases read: TGCGCCAGCAGCTTGGACGGGGGGGCTGGC. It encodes CASSLDGGAG. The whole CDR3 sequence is CASSLDGGAGYTF.

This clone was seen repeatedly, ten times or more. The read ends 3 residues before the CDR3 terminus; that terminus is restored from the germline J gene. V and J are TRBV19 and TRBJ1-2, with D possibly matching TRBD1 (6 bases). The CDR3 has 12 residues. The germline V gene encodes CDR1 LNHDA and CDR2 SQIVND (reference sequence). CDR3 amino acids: CASSIARGGYTF. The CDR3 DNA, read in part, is TGTGCCAGTAGTATAGCCAGGGGAGGC.

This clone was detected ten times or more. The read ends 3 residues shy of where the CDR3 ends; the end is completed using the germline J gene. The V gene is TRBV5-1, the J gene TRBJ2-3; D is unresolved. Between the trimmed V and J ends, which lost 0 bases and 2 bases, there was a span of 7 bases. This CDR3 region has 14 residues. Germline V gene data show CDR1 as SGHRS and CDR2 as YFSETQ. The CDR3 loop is CASSLVGHTDTQYF. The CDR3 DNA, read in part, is TGCGCCAGCAGCTTGGTAGGGCACACAGATACG.

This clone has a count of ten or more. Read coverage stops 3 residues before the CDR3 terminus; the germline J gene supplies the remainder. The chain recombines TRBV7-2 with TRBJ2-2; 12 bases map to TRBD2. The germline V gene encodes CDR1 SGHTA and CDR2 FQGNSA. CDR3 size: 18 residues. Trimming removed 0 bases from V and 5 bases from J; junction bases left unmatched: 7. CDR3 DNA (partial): TGTGCCAGCAGCTTAGCGGGGGTTACTAGCGGGGGGACCGGGGAG. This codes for CASSLAGVTSGGTGE. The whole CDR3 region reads CASSLAGVTSGGTGELFF.

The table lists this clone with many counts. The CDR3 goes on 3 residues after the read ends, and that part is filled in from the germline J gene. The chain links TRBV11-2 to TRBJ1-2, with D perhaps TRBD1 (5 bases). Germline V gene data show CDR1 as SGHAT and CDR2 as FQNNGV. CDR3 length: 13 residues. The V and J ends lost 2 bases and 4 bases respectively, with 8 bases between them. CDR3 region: CASSLLGGYGYTF. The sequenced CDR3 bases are TGTGCCAGCAGCTTATTGGGGGGCTATGGC.

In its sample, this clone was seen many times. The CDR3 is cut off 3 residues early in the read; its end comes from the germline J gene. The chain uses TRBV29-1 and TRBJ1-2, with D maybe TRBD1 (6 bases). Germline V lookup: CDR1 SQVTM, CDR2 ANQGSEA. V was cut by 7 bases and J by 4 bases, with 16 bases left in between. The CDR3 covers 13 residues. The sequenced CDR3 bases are TGCAGCGGAGGCAGACAGGCTAGCTATGGC. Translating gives CSGGRQASYG. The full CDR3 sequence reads CSGGRQASYGYTF.

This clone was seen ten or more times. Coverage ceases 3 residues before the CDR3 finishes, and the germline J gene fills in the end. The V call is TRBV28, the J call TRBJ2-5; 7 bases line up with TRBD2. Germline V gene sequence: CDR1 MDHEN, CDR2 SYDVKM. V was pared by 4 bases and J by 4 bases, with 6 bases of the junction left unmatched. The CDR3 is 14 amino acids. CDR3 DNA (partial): TGTGCCAGCAGTTCCGGACTAGTGGGAGAGACC. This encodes CASSSGLVGET. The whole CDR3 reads CASSSGLVGETQYF.

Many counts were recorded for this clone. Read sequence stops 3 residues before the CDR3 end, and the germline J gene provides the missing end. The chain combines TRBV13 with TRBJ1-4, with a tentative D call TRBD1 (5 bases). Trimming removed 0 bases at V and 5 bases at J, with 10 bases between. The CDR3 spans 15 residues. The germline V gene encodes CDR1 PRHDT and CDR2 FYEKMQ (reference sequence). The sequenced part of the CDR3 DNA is TGTGCCAGCAGCTTAGGCCCCCGGGGGAATGAAAAA. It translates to CASSLGPRGNEK. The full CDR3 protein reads CASSLGPRGNEKLFF. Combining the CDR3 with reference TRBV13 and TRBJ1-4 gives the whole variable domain AAGVIQSPRHLIKEKRETATLKCYPIPRHDTVYWYQQGPGQDPQFLISFYEKMQSDKGSIPDRFSAQQFSDYHSELNMSSLELGDSALYFCASSLGPRGNEKLFFGSGTQLSVL.

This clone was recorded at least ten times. CDR3 DNA (partial): TGTGCCAGCAGCCTCGACTCGAGCTCCTACAATGAG. Its translation: CASSLDSSSYNE. The whole CDR3 sequence reads CASSLDSSSYNEQFF. The chain employs TRBV4-2 and TRBJ2-1; no firm D call. The sequenced fragment ends 3 residues before the CDR3 boundary, so the rest is inferred from the germline J gene. This CDR3 spans 15 amino acids. The V end was cut by 4 bases, the J end by 0 bases, with 10 bases between. Germline loops: CDR1 LGHNA, CDR2 YNFKEQ.